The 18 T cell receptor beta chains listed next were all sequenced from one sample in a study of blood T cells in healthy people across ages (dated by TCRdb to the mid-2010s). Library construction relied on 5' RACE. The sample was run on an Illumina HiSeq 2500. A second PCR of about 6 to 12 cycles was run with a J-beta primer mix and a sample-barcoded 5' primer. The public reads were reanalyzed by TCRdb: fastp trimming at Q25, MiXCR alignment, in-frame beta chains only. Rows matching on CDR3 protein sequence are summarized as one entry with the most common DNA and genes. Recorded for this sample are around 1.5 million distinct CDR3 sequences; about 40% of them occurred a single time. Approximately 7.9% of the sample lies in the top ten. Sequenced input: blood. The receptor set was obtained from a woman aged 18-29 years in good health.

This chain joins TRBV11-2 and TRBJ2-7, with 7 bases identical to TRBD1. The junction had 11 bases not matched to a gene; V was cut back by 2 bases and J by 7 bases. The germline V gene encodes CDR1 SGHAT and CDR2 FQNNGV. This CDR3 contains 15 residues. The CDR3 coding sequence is TGTGCCAGCAGCTTATGGGGGACAGCCCCTAGTGAGCAGTACTTC. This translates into CASSLWGTAPSEQYF.

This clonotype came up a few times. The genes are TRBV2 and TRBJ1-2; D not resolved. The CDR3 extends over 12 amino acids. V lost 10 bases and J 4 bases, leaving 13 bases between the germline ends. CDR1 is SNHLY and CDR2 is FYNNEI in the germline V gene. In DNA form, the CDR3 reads TGTGCCACTCCTTTAAAGACCTATGGCTACACCTTC. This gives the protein CATPLKTYGYTF.

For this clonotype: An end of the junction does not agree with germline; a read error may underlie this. CDR3 DNA: TGTGCCAGCAGGCTCCCGGGCGGGAGCGTCGCAGATACGCAGTATTTT. Amino acid sequence: CASRLPGGSVADTQYF. V usage is TRBV5-1 and J usage is TRBJ2-3, with TRBD2 matching over 7 bases. The length of the CDR3 is 16 residues. Germline CDR1 reads SGHRS; CDR2 reads YFSETQ.

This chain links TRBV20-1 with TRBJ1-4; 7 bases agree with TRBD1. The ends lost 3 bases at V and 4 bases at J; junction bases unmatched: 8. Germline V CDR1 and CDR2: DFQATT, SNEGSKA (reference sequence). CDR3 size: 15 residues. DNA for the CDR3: TGCAGTGCTAGCGGGGACAGCCAGTTTAATGAAAAACTGTTTTTT. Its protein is CSASGDSQFNEKLFF.

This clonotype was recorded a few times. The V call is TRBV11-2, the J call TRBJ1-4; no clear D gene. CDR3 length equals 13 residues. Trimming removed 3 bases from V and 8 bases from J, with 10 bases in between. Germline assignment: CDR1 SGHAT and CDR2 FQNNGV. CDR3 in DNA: TGTGCCAGCAGCTTGGGTATGCGCGAAAAACTGTTTTTT. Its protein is CASSLGMREKLFF.

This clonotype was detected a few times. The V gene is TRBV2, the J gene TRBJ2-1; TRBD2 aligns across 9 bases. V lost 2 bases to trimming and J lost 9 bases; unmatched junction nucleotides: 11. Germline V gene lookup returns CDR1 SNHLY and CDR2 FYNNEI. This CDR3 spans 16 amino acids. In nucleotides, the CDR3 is TGTGCCAGCAGTGAAAGGCTAGCGGGGATAGGGTCTGAGCAGTTCTTC. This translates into CASSERLAGIGSEQFF.

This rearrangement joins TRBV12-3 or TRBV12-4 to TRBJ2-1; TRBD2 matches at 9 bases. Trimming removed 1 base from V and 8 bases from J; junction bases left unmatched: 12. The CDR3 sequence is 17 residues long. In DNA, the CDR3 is TGTGCCAGCAGTTTAGAGGCTAGCGGGGACGCCCGGCATGAGCAGTTCTTC. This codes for CASSLEASGDARHEQFF.

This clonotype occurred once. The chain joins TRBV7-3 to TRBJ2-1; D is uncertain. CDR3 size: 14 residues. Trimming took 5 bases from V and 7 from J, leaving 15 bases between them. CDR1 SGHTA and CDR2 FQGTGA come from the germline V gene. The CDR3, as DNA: TGTGCCAGCAGCAAAGAGTCGGCAATGAATGAGCAGTTCTTC. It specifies CASSKESAMNEQFF. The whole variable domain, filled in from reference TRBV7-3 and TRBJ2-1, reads GAGVSQTPSNKVTEKGKYVELRCDPISGHTALYWYRQSLGQGPEFLIYFQGTGAADDSGLPNDRFFAVRPEGSVSTLKIQRTERGDSAVYLCASSKESAMNEQFFGPGTRLTVL.

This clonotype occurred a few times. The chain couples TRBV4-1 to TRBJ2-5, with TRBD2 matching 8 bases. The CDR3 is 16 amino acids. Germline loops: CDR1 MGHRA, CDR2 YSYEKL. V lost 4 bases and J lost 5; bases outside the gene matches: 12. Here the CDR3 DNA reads TGCGCCAGCAGCCTTCTAGCGGGTGATGGGAAGGAGACCCAGTACTTC. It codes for CASSLLAGDGKETQYF.

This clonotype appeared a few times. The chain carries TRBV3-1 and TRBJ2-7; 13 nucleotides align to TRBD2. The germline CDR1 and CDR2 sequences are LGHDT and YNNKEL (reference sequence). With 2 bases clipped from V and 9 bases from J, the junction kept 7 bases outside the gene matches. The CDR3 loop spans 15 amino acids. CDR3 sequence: CASSQYPGTSGAQYF. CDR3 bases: TGTGCCAGCAGCCAATATCCCGGGACTAGCGGGGCGCAGTACTTC.

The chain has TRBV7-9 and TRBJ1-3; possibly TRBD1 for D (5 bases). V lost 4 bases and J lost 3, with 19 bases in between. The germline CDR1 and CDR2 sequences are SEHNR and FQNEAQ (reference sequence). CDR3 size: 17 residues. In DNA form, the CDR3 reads TGTGCCAGCAGCTCCCCGCCCACAGGCTCGATTGGAAACACCATATATTTT. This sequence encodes CASSSPPTGSIGNTIYF.

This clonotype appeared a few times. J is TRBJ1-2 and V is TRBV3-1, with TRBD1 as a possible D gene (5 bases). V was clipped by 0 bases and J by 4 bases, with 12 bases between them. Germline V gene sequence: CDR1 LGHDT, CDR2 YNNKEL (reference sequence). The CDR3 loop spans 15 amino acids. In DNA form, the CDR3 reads TGTGCCAGCAGCCAAGATCGTGGGGGAGGCTATGGCTACACCTTC. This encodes CASSQDRGGGYGYTF.

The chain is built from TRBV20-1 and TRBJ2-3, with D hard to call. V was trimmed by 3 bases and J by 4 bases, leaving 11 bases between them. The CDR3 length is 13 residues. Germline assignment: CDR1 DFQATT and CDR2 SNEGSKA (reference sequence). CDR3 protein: CSASDTLPDTQYF. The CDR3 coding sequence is TGCAGTGCTAGCGATACCCTGCCAGATACGCAGTATTTT.

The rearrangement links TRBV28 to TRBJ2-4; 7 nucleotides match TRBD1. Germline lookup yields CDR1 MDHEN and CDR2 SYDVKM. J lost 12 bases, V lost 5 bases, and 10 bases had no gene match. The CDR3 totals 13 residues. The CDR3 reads CASSLTVRDSQYF. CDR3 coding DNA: TGTGCCAGCAGTCTCACCGTCCGGGACAGTCAGTACTTC.

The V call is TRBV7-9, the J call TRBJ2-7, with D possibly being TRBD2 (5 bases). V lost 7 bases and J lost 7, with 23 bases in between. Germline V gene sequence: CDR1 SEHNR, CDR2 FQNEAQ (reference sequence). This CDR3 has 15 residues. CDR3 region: CASIRGREVINEQYF. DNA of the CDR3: TGTGCCAGCATCAGAGGGCGCGAAGTTATTAATGAGCAGTACTTC.

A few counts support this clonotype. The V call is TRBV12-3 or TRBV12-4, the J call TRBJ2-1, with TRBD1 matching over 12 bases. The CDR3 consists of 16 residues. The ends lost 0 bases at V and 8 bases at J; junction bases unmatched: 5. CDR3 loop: CASSLAGTGGVYEQFF. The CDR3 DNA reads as TGTGCCAGCAGTTTAGCAGGGACAGGGGGCGTCTATGAGCAGTTCTTC.

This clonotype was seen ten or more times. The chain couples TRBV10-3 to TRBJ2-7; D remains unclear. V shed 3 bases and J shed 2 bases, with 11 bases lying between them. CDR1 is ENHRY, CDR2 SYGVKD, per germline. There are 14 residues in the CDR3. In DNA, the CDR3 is TGTGCCATCAGTGATGCGCTGATAACCTACGAGCAGTACTTC. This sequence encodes CAISDALITYEQYF.

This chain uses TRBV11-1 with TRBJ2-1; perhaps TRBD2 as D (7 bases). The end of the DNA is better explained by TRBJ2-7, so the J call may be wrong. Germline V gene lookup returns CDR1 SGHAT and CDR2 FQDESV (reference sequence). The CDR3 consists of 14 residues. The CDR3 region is CASSFPGGRHEQYF. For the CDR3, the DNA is TGTGCCAGCAGCTTCCCGGGGGGCAGACATGAGCAGTACTTC.